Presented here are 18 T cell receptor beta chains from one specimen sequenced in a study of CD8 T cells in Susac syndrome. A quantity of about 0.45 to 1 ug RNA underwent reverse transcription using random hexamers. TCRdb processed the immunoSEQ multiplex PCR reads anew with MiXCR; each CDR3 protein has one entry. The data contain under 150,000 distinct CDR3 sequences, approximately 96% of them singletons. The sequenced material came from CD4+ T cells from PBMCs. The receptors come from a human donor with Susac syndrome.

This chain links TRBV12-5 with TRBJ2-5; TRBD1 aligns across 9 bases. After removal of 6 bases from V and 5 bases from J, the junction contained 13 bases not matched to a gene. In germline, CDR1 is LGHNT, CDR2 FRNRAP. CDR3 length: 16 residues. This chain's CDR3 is CASGHLRDRAFETQYF. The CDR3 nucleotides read TGTGCTAGTGGCCACCTTCGGGACAGGGCTTTCGAGACCCAGTACTTC.

The CDR3 loop reads CASSRPGTGGNYGYTF. The CDR3, as DNA: TGTGCCAGCAGTCGTCCGGGGACAGGGGGTAACTATGGCTACACCTTC. V is TRBV25-1 and J is TRBJ1-2; 11 positions match TRBD1. CDR3 length equals 16 residues. Per germline, CDR1 MGHDK and CDR2 SYGVNS. Unmatched junction bases numbered 6, after V lost 5 bases and J lost 1 base.

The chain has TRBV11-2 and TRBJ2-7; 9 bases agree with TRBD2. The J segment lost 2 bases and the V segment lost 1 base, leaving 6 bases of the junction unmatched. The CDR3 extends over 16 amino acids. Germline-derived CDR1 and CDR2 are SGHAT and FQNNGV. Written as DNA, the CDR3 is TGTGCCAGCAGCTTAGGGCCCAGCGGGGGGACCTACGAGCAGTACTTC. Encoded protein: CASSLGPSGGTYEQYF.

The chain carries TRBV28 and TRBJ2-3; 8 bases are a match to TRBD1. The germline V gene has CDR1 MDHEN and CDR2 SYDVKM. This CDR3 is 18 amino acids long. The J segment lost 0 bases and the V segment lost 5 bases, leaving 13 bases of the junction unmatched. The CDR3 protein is CASSPRATQGASTDTQYF. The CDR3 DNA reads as TGTGCCAGCAGTCCCCGGGCGACCCAGGGGGCTAGCACAGATACGCAGTATTTT.

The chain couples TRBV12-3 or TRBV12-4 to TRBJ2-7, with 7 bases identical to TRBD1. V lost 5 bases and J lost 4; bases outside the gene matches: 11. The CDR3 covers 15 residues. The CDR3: CASSPQPGQAYEQYF. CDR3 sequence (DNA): TGTGCCAGCAGTCCCCAACCCGGACAGGCTTACGAGCAGTACTTC.

The CDR3 DNA is TGCGCCAGCAGGGGAATCGGACAGGATCGTCAGCCCCAGCATTTT. Amino acids: CASRGIGQDRQPQHF. The V call is TRBV4-1, the J call TRBJ1-5, with 7 bases aligning to TRBD1. Germline-derived CDR1 and CDR2 are MGHRA and YSYEKL. J lost 6 bases, V lost 6 bases, and 11 bases had no gene match. The CDR3 contains 15 residues.

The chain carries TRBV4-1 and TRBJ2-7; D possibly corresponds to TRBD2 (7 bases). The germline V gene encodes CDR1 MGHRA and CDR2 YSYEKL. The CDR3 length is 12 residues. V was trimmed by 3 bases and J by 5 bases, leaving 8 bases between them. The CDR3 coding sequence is TGCGCCAGCAGCCAGGGGGGGCACGAGCAGTACTTC. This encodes CASSQGGHEQYF.

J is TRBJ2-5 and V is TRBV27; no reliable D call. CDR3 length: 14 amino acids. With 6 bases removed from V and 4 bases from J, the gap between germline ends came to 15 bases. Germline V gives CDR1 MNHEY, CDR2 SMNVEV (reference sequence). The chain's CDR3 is CASSLGPPPETQYF. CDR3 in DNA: TGTGCCAGCAGCCTAGGCCCCCCCCCAGAGACCCAGTACTTC.

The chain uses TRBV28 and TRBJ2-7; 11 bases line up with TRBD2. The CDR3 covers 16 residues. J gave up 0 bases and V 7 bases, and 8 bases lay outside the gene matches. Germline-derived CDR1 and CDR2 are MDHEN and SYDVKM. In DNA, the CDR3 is TGTGCCAGCACCCTAGCCGGGACTAGCGGCTCCTACGAGCAGTACTTC. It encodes CASTLAGTSGSYEQYF.

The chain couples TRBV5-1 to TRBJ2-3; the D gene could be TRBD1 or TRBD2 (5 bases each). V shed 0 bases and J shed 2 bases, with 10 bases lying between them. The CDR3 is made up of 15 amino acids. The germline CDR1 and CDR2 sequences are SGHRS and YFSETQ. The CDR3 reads CASSLVGPHTDTQYF. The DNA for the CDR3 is TGCGCCAGCAGCTTGGTGGGACCTCACACAGATACGCAGTATTTT.

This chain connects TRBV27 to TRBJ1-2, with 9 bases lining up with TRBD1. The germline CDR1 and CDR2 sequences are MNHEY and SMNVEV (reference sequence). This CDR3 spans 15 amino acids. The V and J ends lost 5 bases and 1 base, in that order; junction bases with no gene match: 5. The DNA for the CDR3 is TGTGCCAGCAGTCGGAGGACAGGGGATAACTATGGCTACACCTTC. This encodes CASSRRTGDNYGYTF.

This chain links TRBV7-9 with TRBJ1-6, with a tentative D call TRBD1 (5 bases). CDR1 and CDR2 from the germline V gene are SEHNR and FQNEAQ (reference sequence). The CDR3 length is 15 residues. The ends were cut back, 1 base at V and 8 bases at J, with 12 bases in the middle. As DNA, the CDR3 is TGTGCCAGCAGCTTAGTCGAGGGGATCTATTCACCCCTCCACTTT. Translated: CASSLVEGIYSPLHF. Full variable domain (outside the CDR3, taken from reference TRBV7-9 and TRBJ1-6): DTGVSQNPRHKITKRGQNVTFRCDPISEHNRLYWYRQTLGQGPEFLTYFQNEAQLEKSRLLSDRFSAERPKGSFSTLEIQRTEQGDSAMYLCASSLVEGIYSPLHFGNGTRLTVT.

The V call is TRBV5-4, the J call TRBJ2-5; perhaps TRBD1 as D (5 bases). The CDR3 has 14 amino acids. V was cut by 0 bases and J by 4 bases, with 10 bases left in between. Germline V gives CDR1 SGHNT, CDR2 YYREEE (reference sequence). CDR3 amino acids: CASSLEGAGETQYF. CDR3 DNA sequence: TGTGCCAGCAGCTTGGAAGGGGCCGGAGAGACCCAGTACTTC.

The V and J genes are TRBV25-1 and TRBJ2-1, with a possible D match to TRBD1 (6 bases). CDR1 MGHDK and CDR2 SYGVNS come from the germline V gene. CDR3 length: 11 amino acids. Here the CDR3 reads CAQRGWNEQFF. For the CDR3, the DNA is TGTGCTCAGAGGGGGTGGAATGAGCAGTTCTTC.

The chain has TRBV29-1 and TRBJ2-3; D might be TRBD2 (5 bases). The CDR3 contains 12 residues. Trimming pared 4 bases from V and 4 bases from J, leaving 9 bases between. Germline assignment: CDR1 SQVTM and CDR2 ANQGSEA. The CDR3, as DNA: TGCAGCGTTGCACTGGAGGCAGATACGCAGTATTTT. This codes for CSVALEADTQYF.

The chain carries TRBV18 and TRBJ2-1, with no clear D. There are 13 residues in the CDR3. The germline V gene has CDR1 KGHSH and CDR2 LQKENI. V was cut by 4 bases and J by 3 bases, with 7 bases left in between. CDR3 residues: CASSQEIYNEQFF. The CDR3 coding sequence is TGTGCCAGCTCACAGGAGATCTACAATGAGCAGTTCTTC. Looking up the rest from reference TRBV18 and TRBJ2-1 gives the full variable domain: NAGVMQNPRHLVRRRGQEARLRCSPMKGHSHVYWYRQLPEEGLKFMVYLQKENIIDESGMPKERFSAEFPKEGPSILRIQQVVRGDSAAYFCASSQEIYNEQFFGPGTRLTVL.

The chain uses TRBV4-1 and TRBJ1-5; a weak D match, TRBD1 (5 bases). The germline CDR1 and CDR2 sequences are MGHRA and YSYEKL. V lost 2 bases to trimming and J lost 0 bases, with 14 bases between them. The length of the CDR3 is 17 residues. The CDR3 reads CASSQLVGGYSNQPQHF. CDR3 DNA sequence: TGCGCCAGCAGCCAATTAGTTGGGGGGTATAGCAATCAGCCCCAGCATTTT.

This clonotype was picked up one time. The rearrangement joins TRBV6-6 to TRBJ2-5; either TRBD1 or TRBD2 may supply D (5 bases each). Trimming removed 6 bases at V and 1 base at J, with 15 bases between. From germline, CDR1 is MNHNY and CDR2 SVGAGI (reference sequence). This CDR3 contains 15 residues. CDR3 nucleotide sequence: TGTGCCAGCAGCTCTACCGGGACGGCCCAAGAGACCCAGTACTTC. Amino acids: CASSSTGTAQETQYF.